The 10 T cell receptor beta chains presented below share a single source sample, sequenced in a study of blood T cells in healthy people across ages. Alongside a J-beta primer mix, a sample-barcoded 5' primer served in a second PCR lasting about 6 to 12 cycles. TCRdb ran MiXCR on the 5' RACE reads and lists one entry per CDR3 protein. The sample carries over 450,000 distinct CDR3 sequences, around 24% recorded once. Separately, the same data were catalogued under a study of T cells of mothers and their children.

The sequencing sample was made of blood. Receptors originate from a boy younger than 18 in good health.

The chain uses TRBV6-6 and TRBJ1-2; 9 nucleotides agree with TRBD1. Trimming took 6 bases from V and 5 from J; bases not matched to a gene: 13. Germline V gives CDR1 MNHNY, CDR2 SVGAGI (reference sequence). The CDR3 has 16 residues. CDR3 sequence: CASSAPGGTGLYGYTF. CDR3 nucleotide sequence: TGTGCCAGCAGCGCCCCAGGTGGGACAGGGTTGTATGGCTACACCTTC.

The V gene is TRBV12-3 or TRBV12-4, the J gene TRBJ2-7, with D possibly matching TRBD2 (6 bases). Trimming stripped 5 bases from V and 2 bases from J, with 13 bases between. The CDR3 loop spans 14 amino acids. Here the CDR3 reads CASSKGGGAYEQYF. The CDR3 bases are TGTGCCAGCAGTAAGGGAGGAGGGGCCTACGAGCAGTACTTC.

The genes are TRBV20-1 and TRBJ2-1, with TRBD2 as a possible D gene (5 bases). The CDR3 is made up of 13 amino acids. Germline V gives CDR1 DFQATT, CDR2 SNEGSKA (reference sequence). V shed 0 bases and J shed 8 bases, with 11 bases lying between them. CDR3 loop: CSARDASFYEQFF. The CDR3 DNA reads as TGCAGTGCTAGAGATGCTAGCTTCTATGAGCAGTTCTTC.

This clonotype was seen a handful of times. The gene calls are TRBV20-1 and TRBJ2-5, with 12 bases aligning to TRBD2. The assigned J gene may be wrong: the sequence end matches TRBJ2-7 better. This CDR3 spans 16 amino acids. The germline gives CDR1 DFQATT, CDR2 SNEGSKA (reference sequence). CDR3 bases: TGCAGTGCCCGACTAGCGGGAGATACCAGCTCCTACGAGCAGTACTTC. Translation gives CSARLAGDTSSYEQYF.

A few counts support this clonotype. The rearrangement links TRBV24-1 to TRBJ1-1; 10 bases fit TRBD1. The CDR3 consists of 14 residues. Trimming took 10 bases from V and 5 from J; bases not matched to a gene: 9. CDR1 and CDR2 from the germline V gene are KGHDR and SFDVKD. CDR3 nucleotides: TGTGCCACTCAATCCGGGACAGGGGAGACTGAAGCTTTCTTT. This gives the protein CATQSGTGETEAFF.

This clonotype was seen more than once but under ten times. This rearrangement joins TRBV7-9 to TRBJ1-4; possibly TRBD1 for D (6 bases). The germline V gene encodes CDR1 SEHNR and CDR2 FQNEAQ (reference sequence). The length of the CDR3 is 13 residues. Trimming left V 1 base short and J 8 bases short, with 8 bases between. CDR3 sequence (DNA): TGTGCCAGCAGCTTAGGACAGGACGAAAAACTGTTTTTT. Its protein product is CASSLGQDEKLFF. Filled out from reference TRBV7-9 and TRBJ1-4, the complete variable domain reads DTGVSQNPRHKITKRGQNVTFRCDPISEHNRLYWYRQTLGQGPEFLTYFQNEAQLEKSRLLSDRFSAERPKGSFSTLEIQRTEQGDSAMYLCASSLGQDEKLFFGSGTQLSVL.

The chain joins TRBV4-2 to TRBJ2-3; 7 positions agree with TRBD2. The germline gives CDR1 LGHNA, CDR2 YNFKEQ. V gave up 1 base and J gave up 4 bases; unmatched junction bases: 5. The CDR3 sequence is 15 residues long. The CDR3 bases are TGTGCCAGCAGCCAAGCGAAGCGGGACGCAGATACGCAGTATTTT. Amino acid sequence: CASSQAKRDADTQYF.

This clonotype has a handful of counts. This chain joins TRBV4-3 and TRBJ2-3, with 11 positions matching TRBD2. Germline loops: CDR1 LGHNA, CDR2 YSLEER. J lost 3 bases, V lost 0 bases, and 5 bases had no gene match. This CDR3 has 17 residues. CDR3 region: CASSQDLAGGPTDTQYF. CDR3 DNA sequence: TGCGCCAGCAGCCAAGATTTAGCGGGGGGGCCAACAGATACGCAGTATTTT.

This clonotype has only a few counts. The chain is built from TRBV6-5 and TRBJ1-5; D gene ambiguous. CDR3 length: 13 amino acids. Germline CDR1 reads MNHEY; CDR2 reads SVGAGI. V was trimmed by 8 bases and J by 3 bases, leaving 11 bases between them. The CDR3 DNA is TGTGCCAGCGGACGGACGGACAATCAGCCCCAGCATTTT. Its translation: CASGRTDNQPQHF.

This clonotype appeared a few times. V gene TRBV4-1 combines with J gene TRBJ2-1; 7 bases agree with TRBD2. The J segment lost 2 bases and the V segment lost 0 bases, leaving 4 bases of the junction unmatched. Germline CDR1 is MGHRA and CDR2 is YSYEKL. This CDR3 spans 16 amino acids. The CDR3: CASSQDWRGTYNEQFF. The CDR3 DNA is TGCGCCAGCAGCCAAGATTGGCGGGGGACCTACAATGAGCAGTTCTTC.